These T cell receptor beta chains were read from a single sample in a study of T cells in Graves' hyperthyroidism and ophthalmopathy. TCRdb used MiXCR to reprocess the multiplex PCR reads, holding one entry per CDR3 protein. The data hold about 640,000 distinct CDR3 sequences, with around 20% observed a single time. The sample comprised blood. The source of these receptors is a man between 25 and 39 years old with Graves' ophthalmopathy. The CDR3 runs from the conserved cysteine through the conserved F or W. A D gene is named only where the DNA matches it firmly. Clone size is stated in some rows and not others, as once, few, many or a class when expanded.

TGTGCCAGCAGGGGACTCAGCACAGATACGCAGTATTTT	CASRGLSTDTQYF	few	TRBV7-9	TRBJ2-3	.
TGCAGTGCTAGGACTAGCGGGATGGGTGAGCAGTTCTTC	CSARTSGMGEQFF	.	TRBV20-1	TRBJ2-1	TRBD2
TGTGCCAGCAGTTCGCCCCGGGACAGGGGCTACGAGCAGTACTTC	CASSSPRDRGYEQYF	.	TRBV28	TRBJ2-7	TRBD1
TGTGCCAGCAGCGGCCGGGATACGCAGTATTTT	CASSGRDTQYF	few	TRBV7-9	TRBJ2-3	.
TGTGCCAGCGCCACATTCCTAGCGGGAGTTCTTAATGAGCAGTTCTTC	CASATFLAGVLNEQFF	.	TRBV27	TRBJ2-1	TRBD2
TGCGCCAGCAGCTTAGCGGGAGTGGGAGTCACCGGGGAGCTGTTTTTT	CASSLAGVGVTGELFF	.	TRBV5-1	TRBJ2-2	TRBD2
TGTGCCAGCAGTCCTGACAGGGGAGTTAATGAAAAGCTGTTTTTT	CASSPDRGVNEKLFF	few	TRBV27	TRBJ1-4	TRBD1
TGTGCCAGCTCACCAGTGAGGTCAGGGTCGTTCACAGATACGCAGTATTTT	CASSPVRSGSFTDTQYF	many	TRBV18	TRBJ2-3	.
TGTGCCAGCAGTGACTGGGTATCCGGGGAGCTGTTTTTT	CASSDWVSGELFF	many	TRBV2	TRBJ2-2	.
TGCAGCGCATCGGGACTAGCGGGAGAGTTCTACAATGAGCAGTTCTTC	CSASGLAGEFYNEQFF	.	TRBV29-1	TRBJ2-1	TRBD2
TGTGCCAGCAGTATGCGGGACTCCTACGAGCAGTACTTC	CASSMRDSYEQYF	.	TRBV27	TRBJ2-7	.
TGTGCCAGCAGGGGGACAGGGAAAAATGAGCAGTTCTTC	CASRGTGKNEQFF	.	TRBV12-3/TRBV12-4	TRBJ2-1	TRBD1
TGTGCCAGCAGTTACTCCGGTCTGAGCAATCAGCCCCAGCATTTT	CASSYSGLSNQPQHF	.	TRBV6-5	TRBJ1-5	.
TGTGCCAGCAGTGACCCGGGACTAGCGGGAGAGGGTAATGAGCAGTTCTTC	CASSDPGLAGEGNEQFF	.	TRBV27	TRBJ2-1	TRBD2
TGTGCCAGCAGTGAACTAGGATATCTCACCTTC	CASSELGYLTF	.	TRBV6-1	TRBJ1-2	.
TGCAGTGCAGGGACGCCCGGGACTAGCAATGAGCAGTTCTTC	CSAGTPGTSNEQFF	.	TRBV20-1	TRBJ2-1	TRBD2
TGTGCCAGCAGTTTACCCCGGACAGGGTGGGAAAACACCATATATTTT	CASSLPRTGWENTIYF	few	TRBV12-3/TRBV12-4	TRBJ1-3	TRBD1
TGTGCCAGCAGTTTTTTCGATGAGCAGTTCTTC	CASSFFDEQFF	many	TRBV28	TRBJ2-1	.
TGTGCCAGCAGCCCGTACAGGCCCCGGTTATTCGTAGACGAGCAGTACTTC	CASSPYRPRLFVDEQYF	.	TRBV5-6	TRBJ2-7	.
TGTGCCAGCAGTTCTCCGGACAGGGGACTAAATCAGCCCCAGCATTTT	CASSSPDRGLNQPQHF	many	TRBV6-1	TRBJ1-5	TRBD1
TGTGCCAGCAGTTGGGGACCCGGAGGCACCGGGGAGCTGTTTTTT	CASSWGPGGTGELFF	few	TRBV27	TRBJ2-2	.